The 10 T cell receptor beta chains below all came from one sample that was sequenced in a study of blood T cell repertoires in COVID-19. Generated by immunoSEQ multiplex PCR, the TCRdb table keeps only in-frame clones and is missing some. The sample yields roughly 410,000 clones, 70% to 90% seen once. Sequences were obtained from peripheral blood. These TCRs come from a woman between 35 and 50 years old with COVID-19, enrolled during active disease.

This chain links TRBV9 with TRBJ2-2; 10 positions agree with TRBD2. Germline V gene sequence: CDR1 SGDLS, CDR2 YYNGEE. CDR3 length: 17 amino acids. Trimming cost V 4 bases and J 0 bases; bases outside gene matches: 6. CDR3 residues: CASSPTSGRANTGELFF. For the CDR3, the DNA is TGTGCCAGCAGCCCTACCAGCGGGAGGGCGAACACCGGGGAGCTGTTTTTT.

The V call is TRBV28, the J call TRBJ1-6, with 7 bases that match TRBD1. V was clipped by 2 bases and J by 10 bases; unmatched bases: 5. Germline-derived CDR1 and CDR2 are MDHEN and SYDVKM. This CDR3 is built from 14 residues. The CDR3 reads CASSLAQGGSPLHF. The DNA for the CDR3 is TGTGCCAGCAGTTTAGCGCAGGGGGGATCACCCCTCCACTTT.

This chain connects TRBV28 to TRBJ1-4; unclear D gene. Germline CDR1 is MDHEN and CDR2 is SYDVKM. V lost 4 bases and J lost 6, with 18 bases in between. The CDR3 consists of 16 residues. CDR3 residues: CASSYTKAGGYEKLFF. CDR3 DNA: TGTGCCAGCAGTTATACCAAGGCGGGAGGCTATGAAAAACTGTTTTTT.

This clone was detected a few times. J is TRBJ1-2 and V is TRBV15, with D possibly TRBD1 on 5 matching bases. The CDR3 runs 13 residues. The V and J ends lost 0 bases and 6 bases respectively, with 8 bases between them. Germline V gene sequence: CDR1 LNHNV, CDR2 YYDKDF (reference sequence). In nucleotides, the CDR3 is TGTGCCACCAGCAGAGATCCAGGGAATGGCTACACCTTC. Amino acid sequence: CATSRDPGNGYTF.

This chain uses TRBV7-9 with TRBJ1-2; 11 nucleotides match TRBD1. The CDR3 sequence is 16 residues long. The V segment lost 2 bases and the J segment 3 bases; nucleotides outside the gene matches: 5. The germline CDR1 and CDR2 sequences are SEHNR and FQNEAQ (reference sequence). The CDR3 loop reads CASSLILGQGDYGYTF. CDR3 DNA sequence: TGTGCCAGCAGCTTAATCTTGGGACAGGGGGACTATGGCTACACCTTC.

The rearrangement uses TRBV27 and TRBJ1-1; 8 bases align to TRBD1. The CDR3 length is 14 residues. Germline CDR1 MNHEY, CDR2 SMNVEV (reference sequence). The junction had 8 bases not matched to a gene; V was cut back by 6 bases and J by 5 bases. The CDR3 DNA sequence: TGTGCCAGCAGACCAGGGGGCGCGGTAACTGAAGCTTTCTTT. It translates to CASRPGGAVTEAFF.

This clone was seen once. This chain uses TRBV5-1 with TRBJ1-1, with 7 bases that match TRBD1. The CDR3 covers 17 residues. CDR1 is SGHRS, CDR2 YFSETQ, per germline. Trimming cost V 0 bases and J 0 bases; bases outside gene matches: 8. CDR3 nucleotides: TGCGCCAGCAGCTTGGAGCCGGGACAGTACATGAACACTGAAGCTTTCTTT. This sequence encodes CASSLEPGQYMNTEAFF.

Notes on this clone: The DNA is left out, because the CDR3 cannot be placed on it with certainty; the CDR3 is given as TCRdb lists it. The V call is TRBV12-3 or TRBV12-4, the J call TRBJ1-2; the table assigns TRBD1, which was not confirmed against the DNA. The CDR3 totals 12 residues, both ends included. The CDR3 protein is CASILAGNGYTF.

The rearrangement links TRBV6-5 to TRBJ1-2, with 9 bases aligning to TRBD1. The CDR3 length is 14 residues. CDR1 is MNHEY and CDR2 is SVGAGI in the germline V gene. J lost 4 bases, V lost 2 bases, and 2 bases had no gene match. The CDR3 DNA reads TGTGCCAGCAGTTACGAACAGGGGGCCTATGGCTACACCTTC. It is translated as CASSYEQGAYGYTF.

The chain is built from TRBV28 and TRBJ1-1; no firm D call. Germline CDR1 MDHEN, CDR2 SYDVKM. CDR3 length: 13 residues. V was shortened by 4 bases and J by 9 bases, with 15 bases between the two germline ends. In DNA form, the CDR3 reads TGTGCCAGCAGTTCGCCGGCGGCCTCCCAAGCTTTCTTT. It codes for CASSSPAASQAFF.